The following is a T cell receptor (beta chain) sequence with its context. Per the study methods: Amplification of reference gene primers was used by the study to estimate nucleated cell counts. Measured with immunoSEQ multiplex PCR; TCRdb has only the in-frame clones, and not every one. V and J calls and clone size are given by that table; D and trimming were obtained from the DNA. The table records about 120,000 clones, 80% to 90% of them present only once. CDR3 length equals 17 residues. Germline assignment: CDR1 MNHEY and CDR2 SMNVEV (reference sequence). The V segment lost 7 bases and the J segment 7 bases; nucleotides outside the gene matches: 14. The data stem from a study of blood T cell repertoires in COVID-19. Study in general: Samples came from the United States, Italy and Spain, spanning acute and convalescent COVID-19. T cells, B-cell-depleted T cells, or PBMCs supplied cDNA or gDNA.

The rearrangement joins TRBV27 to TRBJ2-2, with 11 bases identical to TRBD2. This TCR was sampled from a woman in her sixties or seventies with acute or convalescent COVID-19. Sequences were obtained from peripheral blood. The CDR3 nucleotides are TGTGCCAGCAACGAACTAGCGGGGGTCATACGAGGCGGGGAGCTGTTTTTT. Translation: CASNELAGVIRGGELFF.